This TCR beta chain was profiled in a study of blood T cells in healthy people across ages. Germline V gene data show CDR1 as SQVTM and CDR2 as ANQGSEA. The V end was cut by 4 bases, the J end by 2 bases, with 9 bases between. The CDR3 is 14 amino acids. PCR was performed a second time for roughly 7 to 12 cycles using a sample-barcoded 5' primer and a J-beta primer mix. Via MiXCR, TCRdb re-called the 5' RACE reads, giving one row per CDR3 protein. Of approximately 690,000 distinct CDR3 sequences listed, 58% were seen once; the top ten hold roughly 34%. Source material: blood. The source is a man aged 55 to 69 in good health. The chain recombines TRBV29-1 with TRBJ2-6; no clear D gene. CDR3 sequence (DNA): TGCAGCGTTGCTCAGCCAGCTGGGGCCAACGTCCTGACTTTC. Protein sequence: CSVAQPAGANVLTF.